Each of the 24 T cell receptor beta chains below was sequenced from the same sample in a study of T cell repertoires in ileal Crohn's disease. Repertoires were generated with immunoSEQ multiplex PCR, while TCRdb's copy carries only in-frame clones and drops some. This sample has 6,000 or so clones, with almost 85% found just once. The source material was ileal tissue. These receptor sequences come from an adult with Crohn's disease.

This sequence joins TRBV6-9 and TRBJ2-5, with 9 bases lining up with TRBD2. The V gene end was trimmed by 2 bases and the J gene end by 5 bases; junction bases not matched to a gene: 18. The CDR3 contains 19 residues. Germline loops: CDR1 MNHGY, CDR2 SVAAGI. CDR3 region: CASSYRGWTSVKKAETQYF. The CDR3 DNA sequence: TGTGCCAGCAGTTATCGGGGATGGACTAGCGTCAAGAAAGCCGAGACCCAGTACTTC.

The genes are TRBV9 and TRBJ1-4; D is undetermined. Germline V CDR1 and CDR2: SGDLS, YYNGEE. V lost 0 bases to trimming and J lost 3 bases, with 6 bases between them. The CDR3 spans 14 residues. As DNA, the CDR3 is TGTGCCAGCAGCGTAGGGGGAGCTAATGAAAAACTGTTTTTT. This sequence encodes CASSVGGANEKLFF.

The chain is built from TRBV15 and TRBJ2-4; D uncertain. The CDR3 length is 15 residues. Per germline, CDR1 LNHNV and CDR2 YYDKDF (reference sequence). Trimming took 4 bases from V and 7 from J, leaving 17 bases between them. The CDR3 nucleotides are TGTGCCACCAGCACTAAAATGGCGGTCCCCAACATTCAGTACTTC. Protein sequence: CATSTKMAVPNIQYF.

This rearrangement joins TRBV12-5 to TRBJ2-2, with D possibly matching TRBD1 (6 bases). V was trimmed by 6 bases and J by 8 bases, leaving 10 bases between them. Germline V CDR1 and CDR2: LGHNT, FRNRAP. The CDR3 has 12 amino acids. CDR3 residues: CASGLDRGELFF. The CDR3 DNA reads as TGTGCTAGTGGACTAGACAGGGGGGAGCTGTTTTTT.

This sequence joins TRBV28 and TRBJ2-7; the D gene is possibly TRBD2 (6 bases). The CDR3 loop spans 13 amino acids. Per germline, CDR1 MDHEN and CDR2 SYDVKM. The ends were cut back, 6 bases at V and 2 bases at J, with 11 bases in the middle. The CDR3 DNA reads as TGTGCCAGCAGGTTGGAGGGGCCCTACGAGCAGTACTTC. This translates into CASRLEGPYEQYF.

This clone was counted a single time. The chain joins TRBV6-1 to TRBJ2-7; a weak D match, TRBD1 (5 bases). Germline CDR1 is MNHNS and CDR2 is SASEGT. This CDR3 contains 12 residues. The CDR3 region is CAVRKGQYEQYF. The CDR3 DNA sequence: TGTGCAGTGAGGAAGGGGCAATACGAGCAGTACTTC.

CDR3 nucleotide sequence: TGTGCCAGCACCGGGACAGGGGGCAGAGATACGCAGTATTTT. As protein: CASTGTGGRDTQYF. The rearrangement joins TRBV9 to TRBJ2-3; TRBD1 matches 12 bases. The CDR3 totals 14 residues. V was pared by 6 bases and J by 5 bases, with 4 bases of the junction left unmatched. Germline CDR1 and CDR2: SGDLS and YYNGEE.

This clone was counted once. The V and J genes are TRBV27 and TRBJ2-3, with unresolved D. This CDR3 has 13 residues. V dropped 2 bases and J dropped 2 bases, with 5 bases sitting between them. Germline V gene lookup returns CDR1 MNHEY and CDR2 SMNVEV (reference sequence). CDR3 amino acids: CASSLADTDTQYF. The CDR3 DNA sequence: TGTGCCAGCAGTTTAGCGGACACAGATACGCAGTATTTT.

This clone was observed a few times. This sequence joins TRBV5-4 and TRBJ2-1, with D perhaps matching TRBD2 (7 bases). Germline-derived CDR1 and CDR2 are SGHNT and YYREEE (reference sequence). V lost 5 bases and J 5 bases, leaving 20 bases between the germline ends. The CDR3 is made up of 16 amino acids. The DNA of the CDR3 is TGTGCCAGCAGGGGAGGGGGTCCGGGAGATCACAATGAGCAGTTCTTC. It yields the protein CASRGGGPGDHNEQFF. The whole variable domain, remainder taken from reference TRBV5-4 and TRBJ2-1, is ETGVTQSPTHLIKTRGQQVTLRCSSQSGHNTVSWYQQALGQGPQFIFQYYREEENGRGNFPPRFSGLQFPNYSSELNVNALELDDSALYLCASRGGGPGDHNEQFFGPGTRLTVL.

The CDR3 spells CASSQDRAGRALEQYF. In DNA, the CDR3 is TGCGCCAGCAGCCAAGACAGGGCAGGGAGGGCCCTCGAGCAGTACTTC. The chain is built from TRBV4-1 and TRBJ2-7; 7 bases line up with TRBD2. V lost 0 bases and J lost 6; bases outside the gene matches: 11. This CDR3 region has 16 residues. Germline V gives CDR1 MGHRA, CDR2 YSYEKL.

This clone was observed once. The chain combines TRBV25-1 with TRBJ1-4; weak D call: TRBD1 (6 bases). The CDR3 spans 14 residues. V shed 3 bases and J shed 10 bases, with 15 bases lying between them. The germline gives CDR1 MGHDK, CDR2 SYGVNS. Here the CDR3 reads CASSDTGNRVKLFF. The CDR3 nucleotides are TGTGCCAGCAGTGACACAGGGAATAGGGTAAAACTGTTTTTT.

The chain couples TRBV9 to TRBJ2-2, with a possible D match to TRBD2 (5 bases). The germline V gene encodes CDR1 SGDLS and CDR2 YYNGEE. The CDR3 totals 14 residues. V was pared by 0 bases and J by 8 bases, with 11 bases between. CDR3 sequence (DNA): TGTGCCAGCAGCGTAGAGGCGGACTTAGGGGAGCTGTTTTTT. This encodes CASSVEADLGELFF.

Comment on this clone: At the DNA level, this CDR3 is encoded by other sequences in the same sample as well. As DNA, the CDR3 is TGTGCCAGCAGCCGGGGGGGCACGAACACCGGGGAGCTGTTTTTT. Encoded protein: CASSRGGTNTGELFF. V is TRBV9 and J is TRBJ2-2; TRBD2 matches 8 bases. V gave up 4 bases and J gave up 0 bases; unmatched junction bases: 2. The CDR3 loop spans 15 amino acids. Germline CDR1 SGDLS, CDR2 YYNGEE.

In this sample, this clone turned up once. The gene calls are TRBV19 and TRBJ1-5; 10 positions match TRBD1. This CDR3 is built from 15 residues. V lost 6 bases, J lost 7 bases, and 9 bases stayed unmatched. Germline CDR1 and CDR2: LNHDA and SQIVND (reference sequence). CDR3 bases: TGTGCCAGTAGCCGGGACAGGGGTGGGTTGCAGCCCCAGCATTTT. Its translation is CASSRDRGGLQPQHF.

The V call is TRBV30, the J call TRBJ1-2, with D perhaps TRBD1 (6 bases). V was pared by 4 bases and J by 9 bases, with 12 bases between. The CDR3 is 11 amino acids. Germline CDR1 reads GTSNPN; CDR2 reads SVGIG (reference sequence). In nucleotides, the CDR3 is TGTGCCTGGAACACAGGGATCCGCTACACCTTC. It translates to CAWNTGIRYTF.

The CDR3 loop reads CASRDALVPNTEAFF. CDR3 nucleotide sequence: TGTGCCAGCAGGGATGCTCTAGTCCCGAACACTGAAGCTTTCTTT. This chain joins TRBV2 and TRBJ1-1, with D uncertain. In germline, CDR1 is SNHLY, CDR2 FYNNEI. CDR3 length equals 15 residues. V was trimmed by 6 bases and J by 1 base, leaving 15 bases between them.

This clone appeared a few times. The J gene is TRBJ1-3, the V gene TRBV18, with D perhaps matching TRBD1 (6 bases). This CDR3 is 17 amino acids long. Germline V gene lookup returns CDR1 KGHSH and CDR2 LQKENI. Trimming left V 8 bases short and J 0 bases short, with 20 bases between. The CDR3 bases are TGTGCCAGCCTACCCACCTACAGGGTGTTCTCTGGAAACACCATATATTTT. Amino acids: CASLPTYRVFSGNTIYF. The full variable domain, with the rest looked up from reference TRBV18 and TRBJ1-3, is NAGVMQNPRHLVRRRGQEARLRCSPMKGHSHVYWYRQLPEEGLKFMVYLQKENIIDESGMPKERFSAEFPKEGPSILRIQQVVRGDSAAYFCASLPTYRVFSGNTIYFGEGSWLTVV.

The chain uses TRBV5-1 and TRBJ2-7; perhaps TRBD2 as D (5 bases). CDR3 length: 12 amino acids. The germline CDR1 and CDR2 sequences are SGHRS and YFSETQ. Deletions cut 6 bases from V and 4 bases from J, with 11 bases between. This CDR3 reads CASTSPGYEQYF. The DNA of the CDR3 is TGCGCCAGCACCTCCCCGGGATACGAGCAGTACTTC.

The V call is TRBV5-8, the J call TRBJ2-2, with TRBD2 identical over 12 bases. V was pared by 0 bases and J by 1 base, with 1 base of the junction left unmatched. Germline V lookup: CDR1 SGHTS, CDR2 YDEGEE. This CDR3 contains 17 residues. In nucleotides, the CDR3 is TGTGCCAGCAGCTTGGGACTAGCGGGAGTGAACACCGGGGAGCTGTTTTTT. As protein: CASSLGLAGVNTGELFF.

This chain connects TRBV5-4 to TRBJ2-3; 7 bases are a match to TRBD2. V lost 2 bases and J lost 6; bases outside the gene matches: 6. CDR1 and CDR2 from the germline V gene are SGHNT and YYREEE (reference sequence). CDR3 length: 14 amino acids. CDR3 protein: CASSFRREGDTQYF. For the CDR3, the DNA is TGTGCCAGCAGCTTCCGCAGGGAGGGCGATACGCAGTATTTT. Based on the CDR3 plus reference TRBV5-4 and TRBJ2-3, the full variable domain is ETGVTQSPTHLIKTRGQQVTLRCSSQSGHNTVSWYQQALGQGPQFIFQYYREEENGRGNFPPRFSGLQFPNYSSELNVNALELDDSALYLCASSFRREGDTQYFGPGTRLTVL.

The chain employs TRBV28 and TRBJ1-1, with D possibly being TRBD1 (5 bases). The CDR3 has 15 amino acids. Germline CDR1 MDHEN, CDR2 SYDVKM. The ends were cut back, 5 bases at V and 4 bases at J, with 17 bases in the middle. The CDR3 DNA reads TGTGCCAGCAGTCCCGGGGGGGGAATCAGCACTGAAGCTTTCTTT. Amino acids: CASSPGGGISTEAFF.

V and J are TRBV4-3 and TRBJ1-1, with D unresolved. The V gene's germline CDR1 is LGHNA and CDR2 YSLEER. The V and J ends lost 1 base and 10 bases respectively, with 16 bases between them. The CDR3 runs 14 residues. The CDR3 nucleotides read TGCGCCAGCAGCCAAGGGTTGGAGCTACCGGGAGCTTTCTTT. It yields the protein CASSQGLELPGAFF.

This clone was recorded once. The rearrangement uses TRBV9 and TRBJ1-4; 9 nucleotides line up with TRBD1. CDR1 and CDR2 from the germline V gene are SGDLS and YYNGEE. The CDR3 consists of 15 residues. Trimming took 4 bases from V and 3 from J; bases not matched to a gene: 4. CDR3 amino acids: CASSRGDRANEKLFF. Written as DNA, the CDR3 is TGTGCCAGCAGCAGGGGGGACAGGGCTAATGAAAAACTGTTTTTT.

The gene calls are TRBV7-8 and TRBJ1-1; D may be TRBD1 (6 bases). V was clipped by 1 base and J by 1 base, with 13 bases between them. CDR3 length: 16 residues. Germline V gene lookup returns CDR1 SGHVS and CDR2 FQNEAQ. The CDR3 coding sequence is TGTGCCAGCAGCTTAGGGAGACAGGAGGCGAACACTGAAGCTTTCTTT. Translation gives CASSLGRQEANTEAFF.